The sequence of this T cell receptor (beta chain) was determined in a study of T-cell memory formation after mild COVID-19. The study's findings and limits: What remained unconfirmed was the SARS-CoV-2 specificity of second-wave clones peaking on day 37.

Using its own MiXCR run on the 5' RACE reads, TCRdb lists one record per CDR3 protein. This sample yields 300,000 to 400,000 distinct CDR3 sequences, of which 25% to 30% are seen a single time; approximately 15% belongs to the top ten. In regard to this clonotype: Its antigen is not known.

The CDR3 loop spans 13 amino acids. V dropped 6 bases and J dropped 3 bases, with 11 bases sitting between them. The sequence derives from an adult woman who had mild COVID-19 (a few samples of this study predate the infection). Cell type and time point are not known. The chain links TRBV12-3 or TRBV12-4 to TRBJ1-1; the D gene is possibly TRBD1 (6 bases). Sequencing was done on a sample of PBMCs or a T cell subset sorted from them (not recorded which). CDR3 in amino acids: CASSRTVDTEAFF. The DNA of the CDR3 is TGTGCCAGCAGCAGGACAGTGGACACTGAAGCTTTCTTT.